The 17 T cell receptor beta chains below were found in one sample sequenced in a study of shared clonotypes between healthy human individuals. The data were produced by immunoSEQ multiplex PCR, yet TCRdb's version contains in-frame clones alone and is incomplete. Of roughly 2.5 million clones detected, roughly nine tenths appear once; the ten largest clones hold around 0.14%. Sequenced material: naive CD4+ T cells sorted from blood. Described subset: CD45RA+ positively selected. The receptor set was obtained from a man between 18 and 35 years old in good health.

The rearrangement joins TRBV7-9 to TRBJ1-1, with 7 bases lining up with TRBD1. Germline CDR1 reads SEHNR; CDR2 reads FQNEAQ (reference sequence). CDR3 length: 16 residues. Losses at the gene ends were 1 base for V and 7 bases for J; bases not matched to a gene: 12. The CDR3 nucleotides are TGTGCCAGCAGCTTAGAGCCCGGGACAGTGAAAAATGAAGCTTTCTTT. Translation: CASSLEPGTVKNEAFF.

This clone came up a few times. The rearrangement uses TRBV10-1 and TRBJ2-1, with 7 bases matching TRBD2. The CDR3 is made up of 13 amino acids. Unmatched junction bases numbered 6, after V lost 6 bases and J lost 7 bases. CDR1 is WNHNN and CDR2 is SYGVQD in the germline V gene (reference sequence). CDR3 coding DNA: TGCGCCAGCAGGCCTAGCGGAGGGAATGAGCAGTTCTTC. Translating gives CASRPSGGNEQFF.

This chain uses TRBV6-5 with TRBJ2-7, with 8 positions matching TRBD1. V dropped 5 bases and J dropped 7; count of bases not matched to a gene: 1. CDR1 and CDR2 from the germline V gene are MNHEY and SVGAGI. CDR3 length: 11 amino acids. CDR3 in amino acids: CASSRQGEQYF. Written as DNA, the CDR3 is TGTGCCAGCAGTCGACAGGGGGAGCAGTACTTC.

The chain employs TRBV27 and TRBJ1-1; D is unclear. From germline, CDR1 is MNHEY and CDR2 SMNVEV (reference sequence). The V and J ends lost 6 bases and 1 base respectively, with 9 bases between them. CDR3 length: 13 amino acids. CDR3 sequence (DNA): TGTGCCAGCAGGGCGGCGGCGAACACTGAAGCTTTCTTT. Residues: CASRAAANTEAFF.

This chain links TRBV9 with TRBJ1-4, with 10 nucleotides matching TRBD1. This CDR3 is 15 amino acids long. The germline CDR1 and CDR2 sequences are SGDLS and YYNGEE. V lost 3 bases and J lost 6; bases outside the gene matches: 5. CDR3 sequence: CASSARDRGYEKLFF. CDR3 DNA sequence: TGTGCCAGCAGCGCCCGGGACAGGGGATATGAAAAACTGTTTTTT.

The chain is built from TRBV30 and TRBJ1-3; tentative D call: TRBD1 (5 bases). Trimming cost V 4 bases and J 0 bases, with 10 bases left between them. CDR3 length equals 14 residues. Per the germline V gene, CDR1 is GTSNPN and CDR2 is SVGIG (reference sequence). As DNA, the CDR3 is TGTGCCTGGATGGACAAAAACTCTGGAAACACCATATATTTT. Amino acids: CAWMDKNSGNTIYF.

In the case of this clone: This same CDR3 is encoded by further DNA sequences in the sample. CDR3 loop: CASSQGRGEKLFF. As DNA, the CDR3 is TGCGCCAGCAGCCAAGGCAGGGGCGAAAAACTGTTTTTT. The chain couples TRBV4-3 to TRBJ1-4, with a weak D call TRBD1 (6 bases). CDR3 length: 13 amino acids. Trimming left V 1 base short and J 8 bases short, with 8 bases between. The germline V gene has CDR1 LGHNA and CDR2 YSLEER.

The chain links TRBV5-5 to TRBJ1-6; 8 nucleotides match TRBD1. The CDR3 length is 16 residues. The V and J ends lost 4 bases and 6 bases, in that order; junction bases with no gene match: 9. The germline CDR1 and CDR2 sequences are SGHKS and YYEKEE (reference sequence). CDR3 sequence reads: CASSPYQGASNSPLHF. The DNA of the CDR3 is TGTGCCAGCAGCCCCTACCAGGGGGCATCTAATTCACCCCTCCACTTT.

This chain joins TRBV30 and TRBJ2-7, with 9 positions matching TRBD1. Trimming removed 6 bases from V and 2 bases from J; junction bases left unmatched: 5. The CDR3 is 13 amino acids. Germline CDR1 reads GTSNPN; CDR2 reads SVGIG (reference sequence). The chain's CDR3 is CACSGQGPYEQYF. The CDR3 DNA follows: TGTGCCTGCTCGGGACAGGGTCCCTACGAGCAGTACTTC.

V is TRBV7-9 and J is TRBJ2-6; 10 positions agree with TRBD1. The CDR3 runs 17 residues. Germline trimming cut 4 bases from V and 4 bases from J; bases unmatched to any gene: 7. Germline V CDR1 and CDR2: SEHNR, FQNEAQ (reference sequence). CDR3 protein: CASSYGTGAPGANVLTF. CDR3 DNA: TGTGCCAGCAGCTATGGGACAGGGGCCCCCGGGGCCAACGTCCTGACTTTC.

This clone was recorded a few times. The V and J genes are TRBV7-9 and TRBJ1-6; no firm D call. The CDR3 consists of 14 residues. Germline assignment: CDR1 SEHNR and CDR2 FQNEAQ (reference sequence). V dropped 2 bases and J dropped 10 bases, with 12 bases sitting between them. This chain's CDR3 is CASSLSPTESPLHF. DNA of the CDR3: TGTGCCAGCAGCTTATCCCCCACTGAGTCACCCCTCCACTTT.

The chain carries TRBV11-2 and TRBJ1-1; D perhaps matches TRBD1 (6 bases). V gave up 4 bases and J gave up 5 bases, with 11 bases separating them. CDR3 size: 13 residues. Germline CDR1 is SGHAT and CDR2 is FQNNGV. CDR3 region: CASSSWRGTEAFF. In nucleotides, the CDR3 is TGTGCCAGCAGCTCTTGGAGGGGGACTGAAGCTTTCTTT.

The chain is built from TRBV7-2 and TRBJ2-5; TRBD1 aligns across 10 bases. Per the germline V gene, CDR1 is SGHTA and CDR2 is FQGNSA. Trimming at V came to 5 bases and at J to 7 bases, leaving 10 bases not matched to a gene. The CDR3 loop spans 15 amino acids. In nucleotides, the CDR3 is TGTGCCAGCAGCCCCAGACAGGGGGCCGCCTTGACCCAGTACTTC. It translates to CASSPRQGAALTQYF.

The CDR3 reads CASSQGLAGGSSYEQYF. The CDR3 DNA reads TGCGCCAGCAGCCAAGGACTAGCGGGGGGATCCTCCTACGAGCAGTACTTC. The chain links TRBV4-1 to TRBJ2-7; TRBD2 matches 13 bases. Germline CDR1 reads MGHRA; CDR2 reads YSYEKL. Losses at the gene ends were 1 base for V and 0 bases for J; bases not matched to a gene: 3. This CDR3 region has 17 residues.

CDR3 DNA: TGTGCCAGCAGCCGCGTTGTTCTCGGCGGGGAGCTGTTTTTT. The encoded protein is CASSRVVLGGELFF. The V gene is TRBV7-9, the J gene TRBJ2-2; D not resolved. Germline assignment: CDR1 SEHNR and CDR2 FQNEAQ (reference sequence). Trimming removed 5 bases from V and 7 bases from J, with 14 bases in between. This CDR3 has 14 amino acids.

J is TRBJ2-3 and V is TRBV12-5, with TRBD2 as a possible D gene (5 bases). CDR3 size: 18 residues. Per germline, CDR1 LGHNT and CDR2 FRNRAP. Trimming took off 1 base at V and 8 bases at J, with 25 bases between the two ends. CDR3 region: CASGLAPKAALEEVTQYF. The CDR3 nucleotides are TGTGCTAGTGGTTTGGCCCCTAAGGCAGCACTAGAAGAAGTTACGCAGTATTTT.

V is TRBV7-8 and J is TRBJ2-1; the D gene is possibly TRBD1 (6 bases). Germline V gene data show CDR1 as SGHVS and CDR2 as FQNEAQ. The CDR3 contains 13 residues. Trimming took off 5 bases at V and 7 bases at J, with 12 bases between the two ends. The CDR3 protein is CASSLQGFNEQFF. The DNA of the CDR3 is TGTGCCAGCAGCCTGCAGGGGTTTAATGAGCAGTTCTTC.